One sample yielded the 14 T cell receptor beta chains listed below, sequenced in a study of blood T cell repertoires in COVID-19. Here immunoSEQ multiplex PCR was the method, and the copy in TCRdb shows in-frame clones only, minus some. The data show just under 150,000 clones, 80% to 90% seen once. Input material: peripheral blood. The receptor source for this set is a woman between 50 and 59 years old with acute or convalescent COVID-19.

The chain has TRBV5-4 and TRBJ1-2, with a weak D call TRBD1 (6 bases). From germline, CDR1 is SGHNT and CDR2 YYREEE (reference sequence). V dropped 3 bases and J dropped 4 bases, with 16 bases sitting between them. CDR3 length: 15 amino acids. The CDR3 loop is CASSSPGARIYGYTF. The CDR3 DNA reads TGTGCCAGCAGCTCTCCAGGGGCGCGGATCTATGGCTACACCTTC.

Note on this clone: The sample contains more than one DNA sequence encoding this CDR3. The J gene is TRBJ2-2, the V gene TRBV3-1 (or the pseudogene TRBV3-2), with 7 bases aligning to TRBD1. This CDR3 contains 14 residues. Germline V gene data show CDR1 as LGHDT and CDR2 as YNNKEL (reference sequence). Unmatched junction bases numbered 2, after V lost 1 base and J lost 6 bases. CDR3 bases: TGTGCCAGCAGCCAAGCAGGGGGTCCCGGGGAGCTGTTTTTT. Its protein is CASSQAGGPGELFF.

The J gene is TRBJ1-4, the V gene TRBV10-2, with TRBD1 identical over 7 bases. The J segment lost 8 bases and the V segment lost 3 bases, leaving 18 bases of the junction unmatched. The CDR3 is 18 amino acids. Germline CDR1 is WSHSY and CDR2 is SAAADI. This CDR3 is CASSDKGRQGGFGEKLFF. In nucleotides, the CDR3 is TGCGCCAGCAGTGACAAAGGGAGACAGGGTGGCTTTGGGGAAAAACTGTTTTTT.

This rearrangement joins TRBV6-5 to TRBJ2-3; D is unresolved. The CDR3 contains 13 residues. The germline V gene has CDR1 MNHEY and CDR2 SVGAGI. Trimming cost V 2 bases and J 5 bases, with 8 bases left between them. In DNA form, the CDR3 reads TGTGCCAGCAGTTACGGCCCAGAAGATACGCAGTATTTT. Its translation: CASSYGPEDTQYF.

This chain links TRBV5-1 with TRBJ2-3; D may be TRBD1 (6 bases). V lost 0 bases, J lost 4 bases, and 6 bases lay in between. CDR1 is SGHRS, CDR2 YFSETQ, per germline. There are 13 residues in the CDR3. The CDR3 bases are TGCGCCAGCAGCTTGGCAGGGGCAGATACGCAGTATTTT. Residues: CASSLAGADTQYF.

This clone appeared a single time. The V and J genes are TRBV5-1 and TRBJ2-1; 12 bases fit TRBD2. Losses at the gene ends were 6 bases for V and 7 bases for J; bases not matched to a gene: 8. The CDR3 consists of 15 residues. Germline CDR1 is SGHRS and CDR2 is YFSETQ. The DNA of the CDR3 is TGCGCCAGCACCTCTAGCGGGGGGGCCTGGAATGAGCAGTTCTTC. It translates to CASTSSGGAWNEQFF. Together with reference TRBV5-1 and TRBJ2-1, the CDR3 gives the full variable domain: KAGVTQTPRYLIKTRGQQVTLSCSPISGHRSVSWYQQTPGQGLQFLFEYFSETQRNKGNFPGRFSGRQFSNSRSEMNVSTLELGDSALYLCASTSSGGAWNEQFFGPGTRLTVL.

This clone was counted a few times. This chain connects TRBV23-1 to TRBJ1-2; D may be TRBD1 (6 bases). TRBV23-1 is an open reading frame, and its role is uncertain. The CDR3 sequence is 14 residues long. The V gene lost 3 bases and the J gene lost 8 bases, with 16 bases spanning the gap. The CDR3 is CASSHMTGGEGYTF. As DNA, the CDR3 is TGCGCCAGCAGTCACATGACAGGTGGAGAAGGCTACACCTTC.

The chain employs TRBV27 and TRBJ1-2; 7 bases line up with TRBD1. With 6 bases clipped from V and 5 bases from J, the junction kept 9 bases outside the gene matches. The CDR3 runs to 14 residues. Germline V gene data show CDR1 as MNHEY and CDR2 as SMNVEV (reference sequence). CDR3 residues: CASRRGQDGYGYTF. The DNA for the CDR3 is TGTGCCAGCAGGAGAGGACAGGACGGTTATGGCTACACCTTC.

The gene calls are TRBV7-9 and TRBJ1-6, with D unresolved. The CDR3 extends over 15 amino acids. CDR1 is SEHNR and CDR2 is FQNEAQ in the germline V gene (reference sequence). The V gene lost 1 base and the J gene lost 5 bases, with 9 bases spanning the gap. DNA of the CDR3: TGTGCCAGCAGCTTAGAGGCTACTAATAATTCACCCCTCCACTTT. Translation: CASSLEATNNSPLHF.

The gene calls are TRBV3-1 (or the pseudogene TRBV3-2) and TRBJ2-7, with unresolved D. The V end was cut by 4 bases, the J end by 6 bases, with 16 bases between. The CDR3 extends over 14 amino acids. Germline CDR1 is LGHDT and CDR2 is YNNKEL (reference sequence). The CDR3 nucleotides read TGTGCCAGCAGCCGCCTAAGCACCTCCCCCGAGCAGTACTTC. Translation gives CASSRLSTSPEQYF.

The chain has TRBV2 and TRBJ2-1; 9 bases match TRBD2. Germline V gene lookup returns CDR1 SNHLY and CDR2 FYNNEI. CDR3 length: 16 residues. Losses at the gene ends were 2 bases for V and 6 bases for J; bases not matched to a gene: 8. The CDR3 spells CASSELASGTFNEQFF. Here the CDR3 DNA reads TGTGCCAGCAGTGAACTGGCTAGCGGGACCTTCAATGAGCAGTTCTTC.

This chain connects TRBV15 to TRBJ1-2; D not resolved. The V gene lost 4 bases and the J gene lost 1 base, with 10 bases spanning the gap. CDR3 length equals 14 residues. In germline, CDR1 is LNHNV, CDR2 YYDKDF (reference sequence). For the CDR3, the DNA is TGTGCCACCAGCACGGAGGACGGTAACTATGGCTACACCTTC. As protein: CATSTEDGNYGYTF.

This clone showed up just once. The V gene is TRBV28, the J gene TRBJ1-2, with D unclear. From germline, CDR1 is MDHEN and CDR2 SYDVKM. V was trimmed by 5 bases and J by 4 bases, leaving 14 bases between them. The CDR3 is made up of 14 amino acids. CDR3 nucleotide sequence: TGTGCCAGCAGTCCGGTAGAGCGCGGCTATGGCTACACCTTC. This encodes CASSPVERGYGYTF.

V is TRBV30 and J is TRBJ1-4; D unresolved. Germline V gene sequence: CDR1 GTSNPN, CDR2 SVGIG (reference sequence). This CDR3 spans 14 amino acids. The V end lost 2 bases, the J end lost 8 bases, and 15 bases lay between the germline ends. For the CDR3, the DNA is TGTGCCTGGAGTCCCTCCGCGGCCGGAGAAAAACTGTTTTTT. Translating it yields CAWSPSAAGEKLFF.